These 23 T cell receptor beta chains were all obtained from the same sample, sequenced in a study of cytomegalovirus exposure and HLA in healthy donors. The PCR employed 60 Vbeta primers together with 13 Jbeta primers. The data were produced by immunoSEQ multiplex PCR, yet TCRdb's version contains in-frame clones alone and is incomplete. The profile shows about 170,000 clones, 75% to 85% of them singletons. Sequences were obtained from PBMCs. The source of these receptors is a woman aged 18-29 years in good health and CMV-seropositive.

This clone is deemed medium-sized. CDR3 sequence reads: CASSLSGTGADEQYF. Written as DNA, the CDR3 is TGTGCCAGCAGTCTTTCCGGGACAGGGGCCGACGAGCAGTACTTC. The chain uses TRBV25-1 and TRBJ2-7, with 10 bases aligning to TRBD1. From germline, CDR1 is MGHDK and CDR2 SYGVNS. This CDR3 is built from 15 residues. The V and J ends lost 5 bases and 5 bases, in that order; junction bases with no gene match: 9.

Points on this clone: Other DNA sequences in this specimen translate into the identical CDR3. This chain links TRBV19 with TRBJ1-2; 7 bases map to TRBD1. The CDR3 loop spans 13 amino acids. The ends lost 6 bases at V and 4 bases at J; junction bases unmatched: 5. Germline CDR1 LNHDA, CDR2 SQIVND (reference sequence). The chain's CDR3 is CASRAGGTYGYTF. DNA for the CDR3: TGTGCCAGTAGAGCAGGGGGTACCTATGGCTACACCTTC.

The chain recombines TRBV19 with TRBJ1-2; no firm D call. Trimming cost V 6 bases and J 3 bases, with 20 bases left between them. Germline loops: CDR1 LNHDA, CDR2 SQIVND (reference sequence). The CDR3 extends over 16 amino acids. CDR3 region: CASRDPVATNYYGYTF. The CDR3 DNA follows: TGTGCCAGTAGAGACCCCGTCGCGACAAACTACTATGGCTACACCTTC. The full variable domain, in which reference TRBV19 and TRBJ1-2 provide the parts outside the CDR3, is DGGITQSPKYLFRKEGQNVTLSCEQNLNHDAMYWYRQDPGQGLRLIYYSQIVNDFQKGDIAEGYSVSREKKESFPLTVTSAQKNPTAFYLCASRDPVATNYYGYTFGSGTRLTVV.

The gene calls are TRBV20-1 and TRBJ2-7, with unresolved D. The CDR3 totals 11 residues. Germline values: CDR1 DFQATT, CDR2 SNEGSKA (reference sequence). V was clipped by 6 bases and J by 4 bases, with 10 bases between them. The chain's CDR3 is CSAAGDYEQYF. The CDR3 nucleotides read TGCAGTGCAGCCGGAGATTACGAGCAGTACTTC.

On this clone: This sample includes further DNA sequences coding for the same CDR3. The chain links TRBV27 to TRBJ1-6; TRBD1 aligns across 9 bases. The CDR3 is 18 residues long. Germline CDR1 MNHEY, CDR2 SMNVEV (reference sequence). Losses at the gene ends were 7 bases for V and 4 bases for J; bases not matched to a gene: 14. The CDR3 coding sequence is TGTGCCAGCAATCCGGCAATCGGGACAGGGTCGTATAATTCACCCCTCCACTTT. This sequence encodes CASNPAIGTGSYNSPLHF.

V gene TRBV19 combines with J gene TRBJ1-1, with D perhaps TRBD1 (6 bases). Trimming cost V 6 bases and J 7 bases, with 18 bases left between them. CDR1 is LNHDA and CDR2 is SQIVND in the germline V gene (reference sequence). This CDR3 is built from 14 residues. CDR3 DNA sequence: TGTGCCAGTAGGACAGGAATACAGCCTTTTGAAGCTTTCTTT. It encodes CASRTGIQPFEAFF.

The gene calls are TRBV7-2 and TRBJ2-3, with 8 positions matching TRBD2. The V segment lost 5 bases and the J segment 4 bases; nucleotides outside the gene matches: 5. The CDR3 consists of 14 residues. Per germline, CDR1 SGHTA and CDR2 FQGNSA. CDR3 nucleotide sequence: TGTGCCAGCAGCACTGGGACTAGTGCAGATACGCAGTATTTT. It is translated as CASSTGTSADTQYF. Variable domain in full (rest from reference TRBV7-2 and TRBJ2-3): GAGVSQSPSNKVTEKGKDVELRCDPISGHTALYWYRQSLGQGLEFLIYFQGNSAPDKSGLPSDRFSAERTGGSVSTLTIQRTQQEDSAVYLCASSTGTSADTQYFGPGTRLTVL.

This clone was counted a few times. The chain uses TRBV4-3 and TRBJ2-7; 11 bases are a match to TRBD2. J was trimmed by 0 bases and V by 3 bases; bases with no gene match: 7. The CDR3 covers 17 residues. CDR1 and CDR2 from the germline V gene are LGHNA and YSLEER. The CDR3 sequence: CASSQGTSGDSSYEQYF. Here the CDR3 DNA reads TGCGCCAGCAGCCAGGGGACTAGCGGCGATAGCTCCTACGAGCAGTACTTC.

V usage is TRBV7-9 and J usage is TRBJ1-1; D perhaps matches TRBD1 (6 bases). Between the trimmed V and J ends, which lost 6 bases and 0 bases, there was a span of 17 bases. The CDR3 extends over 16 amino acids. CDR1 and CDR2 (germline): SEHNR, FQNEAQ (reference sequence). For the CDR3, the DNA is TGTGCCAGCAGTGGTGGACAGCTTCTAATGAACACTGAAGCTTTCTTT. This encodes CASSGGQLLMNTEAFF.

The chain carries TRBV2 and TRBJ1-2, with D maybe TRBD1 (6 bases). Germline lookup yields CDR1 SNHLY and CDR2 FYNNEI. The CDR3 covers 11 residues. Between the trimmed V and J ends, which lost 9 bases and 8 bases, there was a span of 13 bases. The CDR3 here is CARVQGGGYTF. The CDR3 DNA reads TGTGCCAGAGTACAGGGTGGGGGCTACACCTTC.

The rearrangement uses TRBV11-2 and TRBJ2-5, with TRBD2 matching over 16 bases. Germline V gene sequence: CDR1 SGHAT, CDR2 FQNNGV. Trimming cost V 5 bases and J 4 bases; bases outside gene matches: 7. The CDR3 extends over 17 amino acids. CDR3 coding DNA: TGTGCCAGCAGCCAAGGGACTAGCGGGGGGGCAAGAGAGACCCAGTACTTC. This translates into CASSQGTSGGARETQYF. The variable domain in full, with the rest retrieved from reference TRBV11-2 and TRBJ2-5, is EAGVAQSPRYKIIEKRQSVAFWCNPISGHATLYWYQQILGQGPKLLIQFQNNGVVDDSQLPKDRFSAERLKGVDSTLKIQPAKLEDSAVYLCASSQGTSGGARETQYFGPGTRLLVL.

The rearrangement links TRBV7-2 to TRBJ2-5, with D possibly matching TRBD2 (6 bases). The germline CDR1 and CDR2 sequences are SGHTA and FQGNSA. The CDR3 totals 14 residues. Trimming removed 4 bases at V and 2 bases at J, with 11 bases between. This chain's CDR3 is CASSYGTGQETQYF. The CDR3 DNA reads TGTGCCAGCAGCTACGGGACTGGGCAAGAGACCCAGTACTTC.

The chain recombines TRBV5-8 with TRBJ1-1; the match to TRBD1 covers 9 bases. The germline V gene encodes CDR1 SGHTS and CDR2 YDEGEE. Trimming cost V 3 bases and J 7 bases; bases outside gene matches: 10. This CDR3 contains 15 residues. CDR3: CASSWWTGENGEAFF. The CDR3 coding sequence is TGTGCCAGCAGCTGGTGGACAGGGGAAAATGGTGAAGCTTTCTTT.

About this clone itself: Mismatch with germline at one junction end may stem from a read error. This chain joins TRBV6-5 and TRBJ2-1, with 9 bases aligning to TRBD1. The CDR3 spans 14 residues. Per the germline V gene, CDR1 is MNHEY and CDR2 is SVGAGI. CDR3 region: CASSDSTGGNEQFF. CDR3 in DNA: TGTGCCAGCAGTGACTCGACAGGGGGCAATGAGCAGTTCTTC.

In this sample, this clone turned up a few times. The V call is TRBV19, the J call TRBJ1-4, with D unclear. Trimming removed 8 bases at V and 8 bases at J, with 15 bases between. The V gene's germline CDR1 is LNHDA and CDR2 SQIVND (reference sequence). CDR3 length: 13 residues. CDR3 sequence: CASSQVFGEKLFF. In DNA form, the CDR3 reads TGTGCCAGTTCCCAAGTGTTCGGGGAAAAACTGTTTTTT.

The rearrangement uses TRBV19 and TRBJ2-7, with D hard to call. Looked up from germline, CDR1 is LNHDA and CDR2 is SQIVND (reference sequence). The V end lost 11 bases, the J end lost 5 bases, and 19 bases lay between the germline ends. The CDR3 contains 13 residues. The DNA of the CDR3 is TGTGCCCATCACCCCTACCAGGCCCACGAGCAGTACTTC. Its translation: CAHHPYQAHEQYF.

The J gene is TRBJ2-1, the V gene TRBV7-6; weak D call: TRBD1 (7 bases). CDR1 is SGHVS, CDR2 FNYEAQ, per germline. The CDR3 length is 14 residues. The V end was cut by 0 bases, the J end by 8 bases, with 11 bases between. Here the CDR3 reads CASSLAFRGDEQFF. The CDR3 DNA reads as TGTGCCAGCAGCTTAGCGTTCAGGGGGGATGAGCAGTTCTTC.

This clone was seen only a few times. This chain links TRBV5-1 with TRBJ2-7, with D maybe TRBD2 (6 bases). Trimming left V 1 base short and J 1 base short, with 12 bases between. Germline V gene data show CDR1 as SGHRS and CDR2 as YFSETQ. The CDR3 consists of 15 residues. The CDR3 region is CASSLSGPVSYEQYF. The DNA of the CDR3 is TGCGCCAGCAGCTTGAGCGGGCCTGTATCCTACGAGCAGTACTTC.

The rearrangement joins TRBV11-2 to TRBJ2-7; TRBD1 might be the D (6 bases). The CDR3 runs to 14 residues. CDR1 SGHAT and CDR2 FQNNGV come from the germline V gene. The V and J ends lost 1 base and 2 bases respectively, with 9 bases between them. The CDR3 loop reads CASSLVQGPYEQYF. CDR3 bases: TGTGCCAGCAGCTTAGTACAGGGCCCCTACGAGCAGTACTTC.

The V and J genes are TRBV5-1 and TRBJ1-1; D perhaps matches TRBD1 (5 bases). V dropped 7 bases and J dropped 3 bases, with 10 bases sitting between them. This CDR3 has 12 amino acids. Germline V CDR1 and CDR2: SGHRS, YFSETQ. The CDR3 DNA follows: TGCGCCAGCCGCCGGGGGGACACTGAAGCTTTCTTT. Its protein product is CASRRGDTEAFF. The full variable domain, in which reference TRBV5-1 and TRBJ1-1 provide the parts outside the CDR3, is KAGVTQTPRYLIKTRGQQVTLSCSPISGHRSVSWYQQTPGQGLQFLFEYFSETQRNKGNFPGRFSGRQFSNSRSEMNVSTLELGDSALYLCASRRGDTEAFFGQGTRLTVV.

This sequence joins TRBV7-2 and TRBJ2-5; D might be TRBD2 (5 bases). The CDR3 runs 12 residues. CDR1 and CDR2 from the germline V gene are SGHTA and FQGNSA. V lost 5 bases to trimming and J lost 5 bases, with 9 bases between them. The CDR3 region is CASSAKRETQYF. CDR3 sequence (DNA): TGTGCCAGCAGCGCAAAGCGGGAGACCCAGTACTTC. Together with reference TRBV7-2 and TRBJ2-5, the CDR3 gives the full variable domain: GAGVSQSPSNKVTEKGKDVELRCDPISGHTALYWYRQSLGQGLEFLIYFQGNSAPDKSGLPSDRFSAERTGGSVSTLTIQRTQQEDSAVYLCASSAKRETQYFGPGTRLLVL.

The V gene is TRBV7-8, the J gene TRBJ2-3; D is unclear. The CDR3 totals 16 residues. Trimming removed 0 bases from V and 0 bases from J, with 10 bases in between. CDR1 and CDR2 from the germline V gene are SGHVS and FQNEAQ. CDR3 amino acids: CASSLARLASTDTQYF. For the CDR3, the DNA is TGTGCCAGCAGCTTAGCGCGGCTGGCTAGCACAGATACGCAGTATTTT. The variable domain in full, with the rest retrieved from reference TRBV7-8 and TRBJ2-3, is GAGVSQSPRYKVAKRGQDVALRCDPISGHVSLFWYQQALGQGPEFLTYFQNEAQLDKSGLPSDRFFAERPEGSVSTLKIQRTQQEDSAVYLCASSLARLASTDTQYFGPGTRLTVL.

The V gene is TRBV11-2, the J gene TRBJ1-4; unclear D gene. There are 14 residues in the CDR3. Germline V gives CDR1 SGHAT, CDR2 FQNNGV. V dropped 1 base and J dropped 6 bases, with 9 bases sitting between them. Here the CDR3 reads CASSLGGSDEKLFF. CDR3 nucleotide sequence: TGTGCCAGCAGCTTAGGAGGGTCTGATGAAAAACTGTTTTTT.